This T cell receptor beta chain was recorded in a study of blood T cell repertoires in COVID-19 (TCRdb year 2020). Concerning the study at large: Collaborator samples came from the United States, Italy and Spain and covered acute and convalescent phases of COVID-19. The material from the prospective study consisted of cDNA or gDNA derived from T cells, B-cell-depleted T cells, or PBMCs. Deeply sampled blood TCRbeta repertoires from subjects exposed to, actively infected with, or recovered from COVID-19 were included in the dataset. The repertoires were made available in a free public database intended to serve as a resource for research on the immune response to SARS-CoV-2. The samples were drawn from two sources: the first 160 participants of the ongoing ImmuneRACE study, and 1,000 to 1,500 subjects contributed by 6 global collaborators. Nearly every sample came with metadata listing a de-identified subject ID, COVID-19 status, age in years and sex. Where HLA class I and class II types were available, the types were taken from metadata supplied by the sample provider, not from assay-based typing.

CDR1 is given as LGHDT and CDR2 as YNNKEL, both from the germline V gene (reference sequence). V trim: 1 base; J trim: 5 bases; unmatched bases: 5. The CDR3 starts with the cysteine, ends with the phenylalanine, and has 17 residues. CDR3 DNA is the only sequence kept; it has 51 bases, read in frame from the first base. Another Seattle source contributed samples from volunteer blood donors who had recovered from COVID-19. Whole blood was collected in K2EDTA tubes by collaborating institutions according to the institutions' own protocols. For TCRbeta analysis, collaborators shipped samples in one of three forms: frozen whole blood, isolated PBMCs, or DNA extracted from either of those sample types. Of note for this clone: The clone's antigen remains unknown. The sample holds no much larger clone one base away, and base qualities are not on file.

The study at large found these results: The amount of clinical and demographic metadata varied by source and participant and was provided uncurated.

The immunoSEQ Assay, a bias-controlled multiplex PCR, was used to amplify TCRbeta CDR3 regions from genomic DNA. As for the original processing: Within the assay, amplification of reference gene primers was used to estimate how many nucleated cells each sample contained. To quantify the absolute abundance of each unique TCRbeta CDR3 rearrangement, sequence reads were collapsed and filtered. Productive Simpson clonality was computed per sample as the square root of Simpson's diversity index over productive rearrangements. TCRdb carries this immuneACCESS record with in-frame sequences only. Its versions omit some clonotypes, under half of them owing to an unresolved V gene in the studies checked, with the rest unexplained. Clone size and V and J calls were adopted from that table, with D and trimming inferred from the DNA. In all, the sample holds about 190,000 clones, and more than 70% of those were seen once. Of the sample, around 6.6% falls within the top ten clones.

The sequence derives from a woman aged 35 to 49 who had recovered from COVID-19. The chain joins TRBV3-1 (or the pseudogene TRBV3-2) to TRBJ2-3, with 14 middle bases fitting TRBD2. Sequencing input: peripheral blood. The CDR3 corresponds to CASSQGLAGGPGDTQYF. The bases are TGTGCCAGCAGCCAAGGACTAGCGGGAGGGCCGGGAGATACGCAGTATTTT.